The 22 T cell receptor beta chains in this list originate from one sample, sequenced in a study of T cells after yellow fever vaccination. A single record per CDR3 protein comes from TCRdb applying MiXCR to the 5' RACE reads. The data show roughly 500,000 distinct CDR3 sequences, over 15% seen once. Source: PBMCs, taken 15 days after the yellow fever booster vaccination. These receptors were taken from a man aged 25 to 40 who received the YFV17D yellow fever vaccine.

The chain couples TRBV29-1 to TRBJ2-7; 8 positions match TRBD2. V trimming: 7 bases; J trimming: 3 bases; junction bases outside the gene matches: 11. The germline V gene encodes CDR1 SQVTM and CDR2 ANQGSEA. The CDR3 runs to 14 residues. Written as DNA, the CDR3 is TGCAGCGCTTCAATCGGGACTAGTGTCTACGAGCAGTACTTC. This codes for CSASIGTSVYEQYF.

V gene TRBV10-3 combines with J gene TRBJ2-3; 7 bases are shared with TRBD2. This CDR3 comprises 14 residues. J was trimmed by 2 bases and V by 7 bases; bases with no gene match: 6. Germline values: CDR1 ENHRY, CDR2 SYGVKD. This CDR3 reads CAITPGRDTDTQYF. CDR3 coding DNA: TGTGCCATCACCCCGGGGAGGGACACAGATACGCAGTATTTT.

This clonotype appeared a few times. This rearrangement joins TRBV4-2 to TRBJ2-7; 9 bases align to TRBD2. Germline-derived CDR1 and CDR2 are LGHNA and YNFKEQ. Unmatched junction bases numbered 5, after V lost 2 bases and J lost 3 bases. CDR3 length equals 15 residues. CDR3 nucleotide sequence: TGTGCCAGCAGCCAACGACTAGCGGATTACTACGAGCAGTACTTC. It translates to CASSQRLADYYEQYF.

A few counts support this clonotype. The chain joins TRBV29-1 to TRBJ1-2, with a possible D match to TRBD1 (5 bases). The CDR3 runs to 13 residues. Germline V lookup: CDR1 SQVTM, CDR2 ANQGSEA. V was trimmed by 7 bases and J by 4 bases, leaving 16 bases between them. CDR3 in amino acids: CSATIGQGYGYTF. The DNA of the CDR3 is TGCAGCGCAACCATAGGGCAGGGCTATGGCTACACCTTC. The full variable domain, completed using reference TRBV29-1 and TRBJ1-2, is SAVISQKPSRDICQRGTSLTIQCQVDSQVTMMFWYRQQPGQSLTLIATANQGSEATYESGFVIDKFPISRPNLTFSTLTVSNMSPEDSSIYLCSATIGQGYGYTFGSGTRLTVV.

The V call is TRBV7-9, the J call TRBJ2-2, with 12 bases that match TRBD1. Germline V gives CDR1 SEHNR, CDR2 FQNEAQ (reference sequence). Unmatched junction bases numbered 2, after V lost 3 bases and J lost 6 bases. The CDR3 sequence is 15 residues long. CDR3 sequence: CASSLGQGASGELFF. Written as DNA, the CDR3 is TGTGCCAGCAGCTTGGGACAGGGGGCCTCCGGGGAGCTGTTTTTT.

V usage is TRBV20-1 and J usage is TRBJ2-7, with a possible D match to TRBD1 (6 bases). CDR3 size: 14 residues. The V gene lost 4 bases and the J gene lost 3 bases, with 16 bases spanning the gap. CDR1 is DFQATT and CDR2 is SNEGSKA in the germline V gene (reference sequence). The chain's CDR3 is CSATQGTGSYEQYF. The CDR3 nucleotides read TGCAGTGCTACCCAAGGTACAGGGAGCTACGAGCAGTACTTC.

This clonotype was seen a handful of times. The rearrangement joins TRBV29-1 to TRBJ2-7, with D possibly called TRBD1 or TRBD2 (5 bases each). V gave up 6 bases and J gave up 3 bases, with 18 bases separating them. The CDR3 spans 14 residues. The germline gives CDR1 SQVTM, CDR2 ANQGSEA. CDR3 DNA sequence: TGCAGCGTCTTGGGGGACGGCAATAGCTACGAGCAGTACTTC. This encodes CSVLGDGNSYEQYF.

This clonotype was detected a few times. J is TRBJ1-2 and V is TRBV28, with D hard to call. V was shortened by 5 bases and J by 8 bases, with 6 bases between the two germline ends. Germline V lookup: CDR1 MDHEN, CDR2 SYDVKM. The CDR3 contains 10 residues. DNA for the CDR3: TGTGCCAGCAGTCTCAGGGGCTACACCTTC. It is translated as CASSLRGYTF.

At least ten counts were recorded for this clonotype. The V and J genes are TRBV5-1 and TRBJ2-3, with TRBD2 matching 7 bases. Germline V lookup: CDR1 SGHRS, CDR2 YFSETQ. This CDR3 region has 14 residues. After removal of 3 bases from V and 3 bases from J, the junction contained 4 bases not matched to a gene. The DNA for the CDR3 is TGCGCCAGCAGCTCCGGGACTATAACAGATACGCAGTATTTT. Its translation: CASSSGTITDTQYF.

This clonotype has only a few counts. This chain connects TRBV18 to TRBJ2-4, with D uncertain. The CDR3 runs to 13 residues. CDR1 and CDR2 from the germline V gene are KGHSH and LQKENI. Trimming cost V 4 bases and J 2 bases, with 6 bases left between them. CDR3 bases: TGTGCCAGCTCACAGGGATCCAAAAACATTCAGTACTTC. This encodes CASSQGSKNIQYF.

This clonotype was picked up a small number of times. V and J are TRBV7-8 and TRBJ1-1; D is possibly TRBD1 (6 bases). V was shortened by 0 bases and J by 5 bases, with 13 bases between the two germline ends. Germline CDR1 reads SGHVS; CDR2 reads FQNEAQ. The CDR3 spans 15 residues. The CDR3 DNA reads TGTGCCAGCAGCTTAGCGTGGGGGCCAGGAACTGAAGCTTTCTTT. This gives the protein CASSLAWGPGTEAFF.

The chain joins TRBV27 to TRBJ2-7, with D tentatively TRBD2 (6 bases). The CDR3 consists of 14 residues. With 4 bases removed from V and 6 bases from J, the gap between germline ends came to 16 bases. Germline V gene sequence: CDR1 MNHEY, CDR2 SMNVEV (reference sequence). CDR3 coding DNA: TGTGCCAGCAGTTGGAGGGAAGATATCGGCGAGCAGTACTTC. Amino acids: CASSWREDIGEQYF.

The chain is built from TRBV7-9 and TRBJ2-7; the D is unclear. Germline values: CDR1 SEHNR, CDR2 FQNEAQ (reference sequence). V lost 4 bases, J lost 2 bases, and 12 bases lay in between. This CDR3 contains 14 residues. The CDR3 DNA follows: TGTGCCAGCAGCTCCCTCTGGCGGCCCTACGAGCAGTACTTC. Its translation: CASSSLWRPYEQYF.

This clonotype was picked up a small number of times. J is TRBJ2-7 and V is TRBV18; no clear D. The length of the CDR3 is 13 residues. Germline V gene lookup returns CDR1 KGHSH and CDR2 LQKENI. V was clipped by 5 bases and J by 5 bases, with 13 bases between them. The CDR3 DNA is TGTGCCAGCTCAGTCAAGGAAGCCCACGAGCAGTACTTC. The encoded protein is CASSVKEAHEQYF.

This clonotype occurred many times. The junction shows a germline mismatch at one end, possibly a read error. The chain couples TRBV5-1 to TRBJ2-1, with 12 nucleotides matching TRBD1. The CDR3 is made up of 15 amino acids. Germline loops: CDR1 SGHRS, CDR2 YFSETQ. CDR3 protein: CASSLGQGAYNEQFF. The CDR3 DNA reads as TGTGCCAGCAGCTTGGGACAGGGGGCATACAATGAGCAGTTCTTC.

This chain connects TRBV7-8 to TRBJ1-5; D remains ambiguous. This CDR3 region has 14 residues. V lost 2 bases and J 4 bases, leaving 9 bases between the germline ends. Per the germline V gene, CDR1 is SGHVS and CDR2 is FQNEAQ. The CDR3 loop reads CASSLYVGNQPQHF. DNA for the CDR3: TGTGCCAGCAGCTTATACGTCGGTAATCAGCCCCAGCATTTT.

The chain couples TRBV15 to TRBJ2-3; D is uncertain. With 2 bases removed from V and 6 bases from J, the gap between germline ends came to 6 bases. The CDR3 length is 12 residues. The germline V gene encodes CDR1 LNHNV and CDR2 YYDKDF (reference sequence). CDR3 amino acids: CATSRFQDTQYF. DNA of the CDR3: TGTGCCACCAGCAGATTTCAGGATACGCAGTATTTT.

The chain couples TRBV6-1 to TRBJ2-3, with 9 bases matching TRBD2. This CDR3 spans 16 amino acids. V was pared by 8 bases and J by 0 bases, with 9 bases of the junction left unmatched. The germline CDR1 and CDR2 sequences are MNHNS and SASEGT. Here the CDR3 reads CASPYRGGASTDTQYF. The CDR3 DNA sequence: TGTGCCAGCCCATACCGCGGGGGGGCTAGCACAGATACGCAGTATTTT.

This clonotype was seen more than once but under ten times. V is TRBV7-2 and J is TRBJ1-1; 7 positions match TRBD1. Per germline, CDR1 SGHTA and CDR2 FQGNSA. This CDR3 is built from 14 residues. The V segment lost 4 bases and the J segment 5 bases; nucleotides outside the gene matches: 7. The CDR3 bases are TGTGCCAGCAGCTCTGAACAGGGGTGGACTGAAGCTTTCTTT. Encoded protein: CASSSEQGWTEAFF. Full variable domain (missing parts from reference TRBV7-2 and TRBJ1-1): GAGVSQSPSNKVTEKGKDVELRCDPISGHTALYWYRQSLGQGLEFLIYFQGNSAPDKSGLPSDRFSAERTGGSVSTLTIQRTQQEDSAVYLCASSSEQGWTEAFFGQGTRLTVV.

The chain carries TRBV6-5 and TRBJ2-7; D ambiguous. Germline lookup yields CDR1 MNHEY and CDR2 SVGAGI. The CDR3 spans 14 residues. V shed 4 bases and J shed 0 bases, with 10 bases lying between them. CDR3 in DNA: TGTGCCAGCAGTTCTGGGCGTCGCTCCTACGAGCAGTACTTC. Translation gives CASSSGRRSYEQYF.

V and J are TRBV5-5 and TRBJ2-3, with D tentatively TRBD2 (6 bases). V shed 4 bases and J shed 1 base, with 13 bases lying between them. The germline V gene has CDR1 SGHKS and CDR2 YYEKEE (reference sequence). The CDR3 is 15 amino acids. CDR3 nucleotide sequence: TGTGCCAGCAGCAAGGAGGGTTTGGGCACAGATACGCAGTATTTT. The encoded protein is CASSKEGLGTDTQYF.

This clonotype was found a few times. The chain joins TRBV24-1 to TRBJ2-2; D is ambiguous. From germline, CDR1 is KGHDR and CDR2 SFDVKD. V lost 4 bases, J lost 1 base, and 12 bases lay in between. The CDR3 totals 16 residues. The DNA of the CDR3 is TGTGCCACCAGTGACACATCAGGTCTGAACACCGGGGAGCTGTTTTTT. Protein sequence: CATSDTSGLNTGELFF.